The 11 T cell receptor beta chains given below trace back to one sample, sequenced in a study of blood T cell repertoires in COVID-19 (dated by TCRdb to 2020 to 2022). The method behind the library was the immunoSEQ multiplex PCR assay. The table comes from immuneACCESS by way of TCRdb, which keeps in-frame sequences with V and J called. Part of the clones is missing from these tables; in studies checked, under half for an unresolved V gene and the rest for unknown reasons. Here the sample has over 200,000 clones; 70% to 90% occur a single time. Together, the top ten hold about an eighth of the sample. The source material was peripheral blood. Receptor source: a woman aged 18-29 years who had recovered from COVID-19.

The chain is built from TRBV4-2 and TRBJ2-1; 8 bases are a match to TRBD1. The V and J ends lost 1 base and 7 bases, in that order; junction bases with no gene match: 15. Germline lookup yields CDR1 LGHNA and CDR2 YNFKEQ. The CDR3 runs 18 residues. The CDR3 region is CASSQATGTTGVGNEQFF. CDR3 DNA: TGTGCCAGCAGCCAAGCAACGGGGACGACAGGGGTTGGGAATGAGCAGTTCTTC.

The chain couples TRBV27 to TRBJ2-3, with 7 bases identical to TRBD1. CDR1 MNHEY and CDR2 SMNVEV come from the germline V gene (reference sequence). The junction had 9 bases not matched to a gene; V was cut back by 8 bases and J by 1 base. This CDR3 has 15 amino acids. This CDR3 is CASQFITGGTDTQYF. DNA of the CDR3: TGTGCCAGCCAGTTTATCACAGGGGGCACAGATACGCAGTATTTT.

As to this clone: Mismatch with germline at one junction end may stem from a read error. The chain links TRBV19 to TRBJ1-5; TRBD1 matches 7 bases. The CDR3 is 15 residues long. Germline loops: CDR1 LNHDA, CDR2 SQIVND (reference sequence). The CDR3 spells CASSMPQGGNQPQHF. In nucleotides, the CDR3 is TGTGCCAGCAGTATGCCCCAGGGGGGTAATCAGCCCCAGCATTTT. The variable domain in full, with the rest retrieved from reference TRBV19 and TRBJ1-5, is DGGITQSPKYLFRKEGQNVTLSCEQNLNHDAMYWYRQDPGQGLRLIYYSQIVNDFQKGDIAEGYSVSREKKESFPLTVTSAQKNPTAFYLCASSMPQGGNQPQHFGDGTRLSIL.

This sequence joins TRBV15 and TRBJ1-5; 11 bases are shared with TRBD1. CDR3 length: 18 residues. CDR1 and CDR2 (germline): LNHNV, YYDKDF (reference sequence). Trimming cost V 5 bases and J 1 base; bases outside gene matches: 10. CDR3: CATSGPWDRGKSNQPQHF. DNA of the CDR3: TGTGCCACCAGCGGTCCGTGGGACAGGGGGAAAAGCAATCAGCCCCAGCATTTT.

V and J are TRBV5-1 and TRBJ1-2; the match to TRBD1 covers 8 bases. V trimming: 4 bases; J trimming: 4 bases; junction bases outside the gene matches: 6. CDR3 length: 14 residues. The germline CDR1 and CDR2 sequences are SGHRS and YFSETQ. The CDR3 region has the DNA TGCGCCAGCAGCACGGGACAGGTTGGCTATGGCTACACCTTC. This codes for CASSTGQVGYGYTF.

The chain employs TRBV5-6 and TRBJ2-7; tentatively, D is TRBD1 (6 bases). V was trimmed by 1 base and J by 7 bases, leaving 15 bases between them. This CDR3 has 14 residues. Germline loops: CDR1 SGHDT, CDR2 YYEEEE. DNA of the CDR3: TGTGCCAGCAGCTTGAGTTGGGGGCGGCGGGAGCAGTACTTC. Amino acids: CASSLSWGRREQYF. Full variable domain (remainder filled in from reference TRBV5-6 and TRBJ2-7): DAGVTQSPTHLIKTRGQQVTLRCSPKSGHDTVSWYQQALGQGPQFIFQYYEEEERQRGNFPDRFSGHQFPNYSSELNVNALLLGDSALYLCASSLSWGRREQYFGPGTRLTVT.

V and J are TRBV19 and TRBJ1-6; the match to TRBD1 covers 9 bases. The CDR3 runs to 15 residues. V gave up 3 bases and J gave up 8 bases; unmatched junction bases: 5. Looked up from germline, CDR1 is LNHDA and CDR2 is SQIVND (reference sequence). The CDR3 nucleotides are TGTGCCAGTAGTATGTGGGACAGGGATGATTCACCCCTCCACTTT. Amino acids: CASSMWDRDDSPLHF.

The genes are TRBV19 and TRBJ1-2; possibly TRBD1 for D (5 bases). The V gene's germline CDR1 is LNHDA and CDR2 SQIVND (reference sequence). The CDR3 is 13 amino acids. Trimming shortened V by 5 bases and J by 4 bases, and 11 bases separated the two germline ends. The CDR3 DNA reads as TGTGCCAGTAGTTCAGGGTTACTCTATGGCTACACCTTC. It specifies CASSSGLLYGYTF.

The chain recombines TRBV5-4 with TRBJ2-6; 7 nucleotides align to TRBD1. V lost 4 bases to trimming and J lost 0 bases; unmatched junction nucleotides: 4. Germline loops: CDR1 SGHNT, CDR2 YYREEE (reference sequence). The CDR3 extends over 16 amino acids. CDR3 sequence reads: CASSQQGSSGANVLTF. Here the CDR3 DNA reads TGTGCCAGCAGCCAACAGGGGAGCTCTGGGGCCAACGTCCTGACTTTC.

The chain has TRBV6-4 and TRBJ2-3; 10 nucleotides agree with TRBD1. Unmatched junction bases numbered 6, after V lost 2 bases and J lost 4 bases. Germline lookup yields CDR1 MRHNA and CDR2 SNTAGT. The CDR3 has 16 residues. CDR3 nucleotides: TGTGCCAGCAGTGACAACCCGACAGGGGGCCCAGATACGCAGTATTTT. Encoded protein: CASSDNPTGGPDTQYF.

V usage is TRBV5-4 and J usage is TRBJ2-6, with 7 positions matching TRBD1. The trim removed 4 bases at V and 2 bases at J, leaving 3 bases unmatched. This CDR3 is built from 15 residues. CDR1 and CDR2 from the germline V gene are SGHNT and YYREEE (reference sequence). CDR3 sequence: CASSPGQAGANVLTF. The CDR3 region has the DNA TGTGCCAGCAGCCCTGGACAGGCTGGGGCCAACGTCCTGACTTTC.